These 16 T cell receptor beta chains came from one sample sequenced in a study of blood T cell repertoires in COVID-19. The assay was immunoSEQ multiplex PCR, and TCRdb's table has in-frame clones only and misses some. The table includes 350,000 to 400,000 clones, roughly nine tenths detected once. Sequenced input: PBMCs or T cells enriched from blood (not recorded which). The source is a woman in her thirties who had recovered from COVID-19.

The chain has TRBV5-1 and TRBJ2-7, with TRBD2 as a possible D gene (6 bases). This CDR3 spans 14 amino acids. The germline V and J ends were trimmed by 4 bases and 2 bases, with 13 bases remaining between them. Germline values: CDR1 SGHRS, CDR2 YFSETQ. The DNA of the CDR3 is TGCGCCAGCAGCCTGTGGGGAGGTACCTACGAGCAGTACTTC. Translating gives CASSLWGGTYEQYF.

This clone came up a few times. This chain joins TRBV5-5 and TRBJ1-1; maybe TRBD1 (6 bases). The CDR3 contains 14 residues. Trimming left V 3 bases short and J 3 bases short, with 12 bases between. CDR1 SGHKS and CDR2 YYEKEE come from the germline V gene (reference sequence). The CDR3 protein is CASSSFRGYTEAFF. The CDR3 coding sequence is TGTGCCAGCAGCTCCTTCAGGGGTTACACTGAAGCTTTCTTT.

This chain uses TRBV7-9 with TRBJ2-3, with a weak D call TRBD2 (6 bases). Germline CDR1 reads SEHNR; CDR2 reads FQNEAQ (reference sequence). The CDR3 covers 15 residues. Trimming removed 5 bases from V and 0 bases from J, with 12 bases in between. The CDR3 sequence is CASSGGTPSTDTQYF. The CDR3 nucleotides are TGTGCCAGCAGCGGCGGGACGCCCAGCACAGATACGCAGTATTTT.

The V call is TRBV7-9, the J call TRBJ1-1; TRBD1 agrees at 7 bases. The CDR3 sequence is 13 residues long. Germline lookup yields CDR1 SEHNR and CDR2 FQNEAQ (reference sequence). The V segment lost 7 bases and the J segment 1 base; nucleotides outside the gene matches: 3. In DNA form, the CDR3 reads TGTGCCAGCAAGGGGGCGGGGAACACTGAAGCTTTCTTT. It is translated as CASKGAGNTEAFF.

The J gene is TRBJ2-1, the V gene TRBV6-5; D remains ambiguous. The CDR3 has 14 amino acids. Trimming removed 8 bases at V and 3 bases at J, with 14 bases between. Germline CDR1 is MNHEY and CDR2 is SVGAGI. CDR3 DNA: TGTGCCAGCCGCATTACGGGTAACTACAATGAGCAGTTCTTC. Protein product: CASRITGNYNEQFF.

CDR3 bases: TGTGCCAGTAAAGGACAGGGTGATCAGCCCCAGCATTTT. This codes for CASKGQGDQPQHF. V usage is TRBV19 and J usage is TRBJ1-5; 8 bases line up with TRBD1. This CDR3 has 13 amino acids. The trim removed 7 bases at V and 5 bases at J, leaving 4 bases unmatched. Germline assignment: CDR1 LNHDA and CDR2 SQIVND (reference sequence).

This rearrangement joins TRBV18 to TRBJ1-6, with 10 bases matching TRBD1. Germline-derived CDR1 and CDR2 are KGHSH and LQKENI. The CDR3 is 16 amino acids. Trimming removed 4 bases from V and 10 bases from J; junction bases left unmatched: 10. CDR3 amino acids: CASSLKSGTGVSPLHF. The CDR3 coding sequence is TGTGCCAGCTCACTAAAGTCCGGGACAGGGGTCTCACCCCTCCACTTT. Filled out from reference TRBV18 and TRBJ1-6, the complete variable domain reads NAGVMQNPRHLVRRRGQEARLRCSPMKGHSHVYWYRQLPEEGLKFMVYLQKENIIDESGMPKERFSAEFPKEGPSILRIQQVVRGDSAAYFCASSLKSGTGVSPLHFGNGTRLTVT.

The CDR3 nucleotides read TGTGCCAGCAGTCCTCGACAGGCTTCGGGAGAGCAGTTCTTC. Amino acid sequence: CASSPRQASGEQFF. V and J are TRBV27 and TRBJ2-1; a weak D match, TRBD1 (6 bases). Germline values: CDR1 MNHEY, CDR2 SMNVEV (reference sequence). The germline V and J ends were trimmed by 5 bases and 10 bases, with 18 bases remaining between them. The CDR3 totals 14 residues.

This chain uses TRBV7-9 with TRBJ2-5, with a tentative D call TRBD2 (5 bases). The length of the CDR3 is 14 residues. Deletions cut 4 bases from V and 4 bases from J, with 13 bases between. Germline V lookup: CDR1 SEHNR, CDR2 FQNEAQ (reference sequence). In DNA, the CDR3 is TGTGCCAGCAGCTCCCCGAGCGGCGGAGAGACCCAGTACTTC. Its protein product is CASSSPSGGETQYF.

The rearrangement uses TRBV7-6 and TRBJ2-3, with 7 bases identical to TRBD2. The CDR3 extends over 18 amino acids. Trimming cost V 1 base and J 4 bases; bases outside gene matches: 14. From germline, CDR1 is SGHVS and CDR2 FNYEAQ. This CDR3 reads CASSLVPPSGRFSDTQYF. CDR3 coding DNA: TGTGCCAGCAGCTTAGTACCCCCTAGCGGAAGGTTCTCAGATACGCAGTATTTT.

The chain joins TRBV9 to TRBJ1-4, with D unresolved. Germline V lookup: CDR1 SGDLS, CDR2 YYNGEE. Trimming cost V 1 base and J 7 bases, with 14 bases left between them. This CDR3 has 15 residues. Here the CDR3 DNA reads TGTGCCAGCAGCGTAACGGGTGTCGGCGGTGAAAAACTGTTTTTT. Its protein product is CASSVTGVGGEKLFF.

The table lists this clone with a count of one. The genes are TRBV7-3 and TRBJ1-2; the D gene is possibly TRBD1 (6 bases). In germline, CDR1 is SGHTA, CDR2 FQGTGA. The germline V and J ends were trimmed by 1 base and 8 bases, with 17 bases remaining between them. The CDR3 runs to 15 residues. For the CDR3, the DNA is TGTGCCAGCAGCTTAAAACAGGGTGGCGAGTCAGGCTACACCTTC. Its translation: CASSLKQGGESGYTF. Looking up the rest from reference TRBV7-3 and TRBJ1-2 gives the full variable domain: GAGVSQTPSNKVTEKGKYVELRCDPISGHTALYWYRQSLGQGPEFLIYFQGTGAADDSGLPNDRFFAVRPEGSVSTLKIQRTERGDSAVYLCASSLKQGGESGYTFGSGTRLTVV.

This clone has a single count. This chain joins TRBV19 and TRBJ1-2, with a possible D match to TRBD1 (6 bases). Trimming left V 2 bases short and J 0 bases short, with 7 bases between. The V gene's germline CDR1 is LNHDA and CDR2 SQIVND (reference sequence). CDR3 size: 14 residues. The CDR3 bases are TGTGCCAGTAGTATAAGGGACACTAACTATGGCTACACCTTC. It encodes CASSIRDTNYGYTF. Variable domain in full (rest from reference TRBV19 and TRBJ1-2): DGGITQSPKYLFRKEGQNVTLSCEQNLNHDAMYWYRQDPGQGLRLIYYSQIVNDFQKGDIAEGYSVSREKKESFPLTVTSAQKNPTAFYLCASSIRDTNYGYTFGSGTRLTVV.

The gene calls are TRBV5-1 and TRBJ2-7; D is perhaps TRBD2 (5 bases). This CDR3 has 15 residues. With 7 bases removed from V and 2 bases from J, the gap between germline ends came to 19 bases. CDR1 and CDR2 from the germline V gene are SGHRS and YFSETQ. CDR3 loop: CASSLGGGVAYEQYF. The CDR3 nucleotides read TGCGCCAGCTCACTAGGAGGAGGTGTAGCCTACGAGCAGTACTTC.

V gene TRBV5-1 combines with J gene TRBJ1-1; 8 bases map to TRBD1. The germline V gene has CDR1 SGHRS and CDR2 YFSETQ. The CDR3 has 15 residues. The J segment lost 3 bases and the V segment lost 4 bases, leaving 8 bases of the junction unmatched. CDR3 DNA: TGCGCCAGCAGCAGATACAGGGGGGGCGACACTGAAGCTTTCTTT. This codes for CASSRYRGGDTEAFF. The whole variable domain, filled in from reference TRBV5-1 and TRBJ1-1, reads KAGVTQTPRYLIKTRGQQVTLSCSPISGHRSVSWYQQTPGQGLQFLFEYFSETQRNKGNFPGRFSGRQFSNSRSEMNVSTLELGDSALYLCASSRYRGGDTEAFFGQGTRLTVV.

This chain joins TRBV11-2 and TRBJ1-1; no clear D gene. The CDR3 spans 15 residues. The ends were cut back, 5 bases at V and 0 bases at J, with 13 bases in the middle. Per germline, CDR1 SGHAT and CDR2 FQNNGV. The CDR3 region has the DNA TGTGCCAGCAGCCCGAAGGCAGGTATGAACACTGAAGCTTTCTTT. Its protein is CASSPKAGMNTEAFF.